A selection of T cell receptor beta chains follows, all from one sample in a study of T cells in Graves' hyperthyroidism and ophthalmopathy. TCRdb independently ran MiXCR on the multiplex PCR reads; one entry per CDR3 protein. The data contain around 440,000 distinct CDR3 sequences, approximately 14% of them singletons. The sample comprised blood. Receptor source: a woman between 18 and 30 years old with Graves' hyperthyroidism. Both conserved end residues are part of each CDR3.

CDR3,V
CASSWGSRNSYEQYF,TRBV11-2
CASSSRRGGTDTQYF,TRBV12-3/TRBV12-4
CSARNLLDPHRQNEQFF,TRBV20-1
CSARDGTAPSYEQYF,TRBV20-1
CASSERAGNGYTF,TRBV2
CASSGPRGEQYF,TRBV3-1
CASSPSVGSNQPQHF,TRBV6-1
CANPPDGWGEKLFF,TRBV6-2/TRBV6-3
CASSSGLAGGDTDTQYF,TRBV11-3
CASSLETRATGYNEQFF,TRBV11-2